Listed below are T cell receptor beta chains from one sample, sequenced in a study of T cells after yellow fever vaccination. Using its own MiXCR run on the 5' RACE reads, TCRdb lists one record per CDR3 protein. The table shows 120,000 or so distinct CDR3 sequences, with 15% occurring only once. This specimen consisted of CD8+ T cells sorted from PBMCs, obtained 5 days after the yellow fever booster vaccination. These receptors came from a man between 18 and 35 years old who received the YFV17D yellow fever vaccine. Both conserved end residues are part of each CDR3. D genes are given only for firm matches. Expanded clones are given a class, and other clones once, few, many or no size at all.

TGTGCCAGCAGCGTAAAAGGGGGAAACACTGAAGCTTTCTTT,CASSVKGGNTEAFF,NA,TRBJ1-1,TRBV9,NA
TGTGCCAGCAGCTTAGCTGGGGGGTGGCCAGATACGCAGTATTTT,CASSLAGGWPDTQYF,NA,TRBJ2-3,TRBV7-2,NA
TGTGCCAGCAGCCAGCAGGACAGAACGACAGATACGCAGTATTTT,CASSQQDRTTDTQYF,NA,TRBJ2-3,TRBV4-2,NA
TGTGCCAGCAGTGCCAGGGACGCTTATTCCCTCTATGGCTACACCTTC,CASSARDAYSLYGYTF,NA,TRBJ1-2,TRBV6-6,few
TGCGCCAGCAGCCAAGACCTGGGACAGGGGCTGGAGGGCAATCAGCCCCAGCATTTT,CASSQDLGQGLEGNQPQHF,TRBD1,TRBJ1-5,TRBV4-1,NA
TGTGCCAGCAGACAGACTTGGTCCGGGGCCAACGTCCTGACTTTC,CASRQTWSGANVLTF,NA,TRBJ2-6,TRBV9,NA
TGTGCCAGCAGCCTGACCGTAGGTCGGCGGGGGGGCCTACTGTACAATGAGCAGTTCTTC,CASSLTVGRRGGLLYNEQFF,TRBD2,TRBJ2-1,TRBV7-9,few
TGCGCCAGCAGCCGTCTGGGGTACACCGGGGAGCTGTTTTTT,CASSRLGYTGELFF,NA,TRBJ2-2,TRBV5-1,NA
TGTGCCAGCACCCCGCTAGGGGGGGCCCGGGATGAGCAGTTCTTC,CASTPLGGARDEQFF,NA,TRBJ2-1,TRBV6-2/TRBV6-3,many
TGTGCCAGCAGCTCGGGTTCCCCCAATTCACCCCTCCACTTT,CASSSGSPNSPLHF,NA,TRBJ1-6,TRBV13,NA
TGTGCCAGCAGTTACCAAGGGGTTGCACAGCCCCAGCATTTT,CASSYQGVAQPQHF,NA,TRBJ1-5,TRBV6-2/TRBV6-3,NA
TGTGCCAGTAGTCCACGACAGTCTATCCCGGGAACAGATACGCAGTATTTT,CASSPRQSIPGTDTQYF,NA,TRBJ2-3,TRBV19,few
TGCGCCAGCAGCTCCCGGGTGGGGACAGCGCTGTTAGTAGATACGCAGTATTTT,CASSSRVGTALLVDTQYF,TRBD1,TRBJ2-3,TRBV5-1,NA
TGTGCCAGCAGCCTTACCGGGACTTTCAACATTCAGTACTTC,CASSLTGTFNIQYF,NA,TRBJ2-4,TRBV3-1,many
TGCGCCAGCAGCCACTCGCCCAACAATGAGCAGTTCTTC,CASSHSPNNEQFF,NA,TRBJ2-1,TRBV4-1,few
TGTGCTAGTGGTTTAGAGAACACTGAAGCTTTCTTT,CASGLENTEAFF,NA,TRBJ1-1,TRBV12-5,many
TGCGCCAGCAGCCAAAGTAGACAGCCTGGAAACACCATATATTTT,CASSQSRQPGNTIYF,NA,TRBJ1-3,TRBV4-1,once
TGCAGTGCCAGGGACGGAGAAAACACCGGGGAGCTGTTTTTT,CSARDGENTGELFF,NA,TRBJ2-2,TRBV20-1,once
TGTGCCAGCTCCCCCGGAGAAAAACTGTTTTTT,CASSPGEKLFF,NA,TRBJ1-4,TRBV6-5,NA
TGCGCCAGCAGTGAGATAAGCACCGGGGAGCTGTTTTTT,CASSEISTGELFF,NA,TRBJ2-2,TRBV10-2,NA
TGTGCCAGCAGTAATGGACAGGGAATCGAGACCCAGTACTTC,CASSNGQGIETQYF,TRBD1,TRBJ2-5,TRBV2,NA
TGTGCCTGTAGCGGGGGGGACTACAATGAGCAGTTCTTC,CACSGGDYNEQFF,TRBD2,TRBJ2-1,TRBV6-1,few
TGTGCCAGCAGCCGGGACGATACGCAGTATTTT,CASSRDDTQYF,NA,TRBJ2-3,TRBV12-3/TRBV12-4,many
TGTGCCAGCAGTTTGTCCCAGGGAGGAAACACCATATATTTT,CASSLSQGGNTIYF,NA,TRBJ1-3,TRBV28,NA
TGTGCTAGTGGTATCGGGACGGGGAGCTCCTACGAGCAGTACTTC,CASGIGTGSSYEQYF,NA,TRBJ2-7,TRBV12-5,few
TGCGCCAGCAGCGAGGGACAGGGTCAGGTAGGCTACGAGCAGTACTTC,CASSEGQGQVGYEQYF,TRBD1,TRBJ2-7,TRBV5-1,NA
TGTGCCAGCACCACCACCTGGGGCAGGGGTGAGTCTGGCTACACCTTC,CASTTTWGRGESGYTF,NA,TRBJ1-2,TRBV6-5,NA
TGCGCCAGCAGCCCCCAGGCTTACGGGGGGCACACTGAAGCTTTCTTT,CASSPQAYGGHTEAFF,NA,TRBJ1-1,TRBV4-1,many
TGTGCCAGCAGCGCTGGGGCACAACCGGTCAATGAGCAGTTCTTC,CASSAGAQPVNEQFF,NA,TRBJ2-1,TRBV9,many
TGTGCCACCAGCAGAGGAGGAGAGATATTCGCTTTCTTT,CATSRGGEIFAFF,NA,TRBJ1-1,TRBV15,NA
TGCAGTGCCGACCGGGGGATCGACCCAACCCGTTCTGCCAAAAACATTCAGTACTTC,CSADRGIDPTRSAKNIQYF,NA,TRBJ2-4,TRBV20-1,NA
TGCAGCGCTATGATGGGACTAGTGGGGTTCTTC,CSAMMGLVGFF,TRBD2,TRBJ2-1,TRBV29-1,few
TGTGCCAGCAGCCCAGCGGTCCGGGAGCTGTTTTTT,CASSPAVRELFF,NA,TRBJ2-2,TRBV7-9,few
TGTGCCAGCAGCTCGACAGGGAATCGGCACGAGCAGTACTTC,CASSSTGNRHEQYF,TRBD1,TRBJ2-7,TRBV11-2,NA
TGTGCCAGCTATGGACAGGGGAACACTGAAGCTTTCTTT,CASYGQGNTEAFF,TRBD1,TRBJ1-1,TRBV27,NA
TGTGCCAGCAGCGTAGGGGCAGCTCATCGGGGTGAAAAACTGTTTTTT,CASSVGAAHRGEKLFF,NA,TRBJ1-4,TRBV9,few
TGTGCCAGCAGCTCGAAACAGGAATTCACTGAAGCTTTCTTT,CASSSKQEFTEAFF,NA,TRBJ1-1,TRBV7-9,medium-sized
TGCGCCAGCAGCCGGGGGTGGGGGGCCCCCACAGATACGCAGTATTTT,CASSRGWGAPTDTQYF,NA,TRBJ2-3,TRBV4-3,few
TGTGCCAGCAGCATGGGGATTGGGACTAACTATGGCTACACCTTC,CASSMGIGTNYGYTF,NA,TRBJ1-2,TRBV9,NA
TGTGCCAGCAGCCAAGATCCCCCACCAACTAATGAAAAACTGTTTTTT,CASSQDPPPTNEKLFF,NA,TRBJ1-4,TRBV4-2,NA
TGTGCCAGCAGCTTGGCAGTTGCCGGGGCCAACGTCCTGACTTTC,CASSLAVAGANVLTF,NA,TRBJ2-6,TRBV5-4,NA
TGTGCCAGCAGCTTAGCGGCGGGGGGCGCGGGGCTGGGCTATGGCTACACCTTC,CASSLAAGGAGLGYGYTF,NA,TRBJ1-2,TRBV7-8,NA
TGCGCCAGCAGCCAAGAGCCGGGGGCAGTAGTCGAGGAGCTGTTTTTT,CASSQEPGAVVEELFF,NA,TRBJ2-2,TRBV4-1,NA
TGTGCCAGCAGCTTGATTCCTAGGGGGAGGCGTACCGGGGAGCTGTTTTTT,CASSLIPRGRRTGELFF,NA,TRBJ2-2,TRBV5-5,few
TGTGCCAGCAGCCCACGCACAGGGGATGGTTCCTACAATGAGCAGTTCTTC,CASSPRTGDGSYNEQFF,TRBD1,TRBJ2-1,TRBV11-1,NA
TGTGCCAGCAGTTGGGGACAGGTGTACGAGCAGTACTTC,CASSWGQVYEQYF,TRBD1,TRBJ2-7,TRBV27,few
TGTGCCAGCAGTTTAACGGGGGAGAACACCGGGGAGCTGTTTTTT,CASSLTGENTGELFF,NA,TRBJ2-2,TRBV27,NA
TGCAGTGCTACCGCGTCTGGGGGGAGGGCAGATACGCAGTATTTT,CSATASGGRADTQYF,TRBD2,TRBJ2-3,TRBV20-1,many
TGTGCCAGCAGCTTCCCGACTAGCGGGGAAAACACAGATACGCAGTATTTT,CASSFPTSGENTDTQYF,TRBD2,TRBJ2-3,TRBV7-8,few
TGTGCCAGTACGACGGGAAATGAAAAACTGTTTTTT,CASTTGNEKLFF,NA,TRBJ1-4,TRBV19,few
TGTGCCACCAGTGATTTGTCCAGCCCACGACAAGAGACCCAGTACTTC,CATSDLSSPRQETQYF,NA,TRBJ2-5,TRBV24-1,few
TGCGCCAGCAGCTCCCCTTTTGAGGACGGCACTGAAGCTTTCTTT,CASSSPFEDGTEAFF,NA,TRBJ1-1,TRBV5-1,few